This T cell receptor beta chain was sequenced for a study of T cells in Graves' hyperthyroidism and ophthalmopathy. Findings of the study overall: Clonotypes that were expanded in thyroid above 0.001 mostly appeared in blood too.

The germline V and J ends were trimmed by 3 bases and 6 bases, with 15 bases remaining between them. Germline V CDR1 and CDR2: MNHEY, SMNVEV (reference sequence). The CDR3 spans 15 residues. At least ten counts were recorded for this clonotype. As yet, its antigen is unknown. The source material, RNA transcripts, was used to amplify TCR beta CDR3 regions. HTBI primers were employed in a first-round RT-PCR of the TCR CDR3. In TCRdb, the multiplex PCR reads were re-called with MiXCR into one record per CDR3 protein. The sample shows more than 550,000 distinct CDR3 sequences, roughly 20% of them seen only once.

This chain links TRBV27 with TRBJ2-1; possible D gene TRBD2, 5 bases. The TCR sequence derives from a woman aged 50 to 65 with Graves' hyperthyroidism that later progressed to Graves' ophthalmopathy. Sequencing input: blood. CDR3 DNA: TGTGCCAGCAGTTTGGGGAGTCTTTACTTCAATGAGCAGTTCTTC. This codes for CASSLGSLYFNEQFF.